The 30 T cell receptor beta chains below all came from one sample that was sequenced in a study of T cell changes during pregnancy in multiple sclerosis. TCRdb keeps only in-frame clones here, not all; method: immunoSEQ multiplex PCR. The table lists around 36,000 clones, more than 85% of them singletons. This specimen consisted of CD8+ T cells from peripheral blood mononuclear cells, obtained in the first trimester of pregnancy. The receptors stem from a female donor with multiple sclerosis, enrolled in a pregnancy study.

The genes are TRBV5-1 and TRBJ2-7, with no clear D. Germline V gene lookup returns CDR1 SGHRS and CDR2 YFSETQ. Between the trimmed V and J ends, which lost 2 bases and 3 bases, there was a span of 9 bases. The CDR3 is 13 residues long. In DNA form, the CDR3 reads TGCGCCAGCAGCTTTAACAGCCACTACGAGCAGTACTTC. It yields the protein CASSFNSHYEQYF. Filled out from reference TRBV5-1 and TRBJ2-7, the complete variable domain reads KAGVTQTPRYLIKTRGQQVTLSCSPISGHRSVSWYQQTPGQGLQFLFEYFSETQRNKGNFPGRFSGRQFSNSRSEMNVSTLELGDSALYLCASSFNSHYEQYFGPGTRLTVT.

This clone occurred once. The chain links TRBV5-6 to TRBJ2-7; weak D call: TRBD1 (6 bases). This CDR3 is 18 amino acids long. V gave up 3 bases and J gave up 2 bases, with 24 bases separating them. Germline CDR1 reads SGHDT; CDR2 reads YYEEEE. CDR3 residues: CASSSVLETGITPYEQYF. CDR3 bases: TGTGCCAGCAGCTCGGTCCTCGAGACAGGAATAACTCCCTACGAGCAGTACTTC.

This chain uses TRBV6-5 with TRBJ2-6; 7 positions agree with TRBD1. Germline V lookup: CDR1 MNHEY, CDR2 SVGAGI. With 0 bases clipped from V and 4 bases from J, the junction kept 3 bases outside the gene matches. The length of the CDR3 is 16 residues. For the CDR3, the DNA is TGTGCCAGCAGTTACTCGACAGGGTCCGGGGCCAACGTCCTGACTTTC. This encodes CASSYSTGSGANVLTF.

This chain links TRBV23-1 with TRBJ2-2; 7 bases are shared with TRBD1. TRBV23-1 counts as an open reading frame of uncertain function. This CDR3 spans 16 amino acids. The V and J ends lost 1 base and 3 bases, in that order; junction bases with no gene match: 5. The DNA for the CDR3 is TGCGCCAGCAGTCAATTTCAAGACAGGGACACCGGGGAGCTGTTTTTT. Translating gives CASSQFQDRDTGELFF.

The rearrangement links TRBV6-4 to TRBJ2-3; 13 nucleotides match TRBD2. Per germline, CDR1 MRHNA and CDR2 SNTAGT. V lost 2 bases to trimming and J lost 4 bases; unmatched junction nucleotides: 0. The CDR3 covers 15 residues. The CDR3 loop is CASSDTSGGADTQYF. CDR3 nucleotide sequence: TGTGCCAGCAGTGACACTAGCGGGGGGGCAGATACGCAGTATTTT.

This sequence joins TRBV27 and TRBJ1-5; D might be TRBD1 (6 bases). V was clipped by 6 bases and J by 1 base, with 19 bases between them. This CDR3 has 17 amino acids. Germline V gene sequence: CDR1 MNHEY, CDR2 SMNVEV (reference sequence). CDR3 bases: TGTGCCAGCAGCCTATTATCCAGGGGCTTGAGCAATCAGCCCCAGCATTTT. As protein: CASSLLSRGLSNQPQHF.

V gene TRBV27 combines with J gene TRBJ1-3; D perhaps matches TRBD1 (5 bases). The length of the CDR3 is 15 residues. Deletions cut 3 bases from V and 3 bases from J, with 12 bases between. Per the germline V gene, CDR1 is MNHEY and CDR2 is SMNVEV (reference sequence). The CDR3: CASSLVGGYGNTIYF. In DNA form, the CDR3 reads TGTGCCAGCAGTTTGGTCGGGGGATATGGAAACACCATATATTTT.

The V and J genes are TRBV7-9 and TRBJ1-5; the D gene is possibly TRBD1 (5 bases). The V gene lost 0 bases and the J gene lost 6 bases, with 18 bases spanning the gap. Germline-derived CDR1 and CDR2 are SEHNR and FQNEAQ (reference sequence). The length of the CDR3 is 17 residues. In DNA, the CDR3 is TGTGCCAGCAGCTTAGCGCAGGGCGGGGCAGGGCCTCAGCCCCAGCATTTT. Residues: CASSLAQGGAGPQPQHF.

The V call is TRBV19, the J call TRBJ2-5; 9 nucleotides agree with TRBD1. The CDR3 sequence is 15 residues long. Germline trimming cut 9 bases from V and 4 bases from J; bases unmatched to any gene: 12. Germline lookup yields CDR1 LNHDA and CDR2 SQIVND (reference sequence). The CDR3 DNA reads TGTGCCAGCCTTCCGGGGACAGGGAGTGGAGAGACCCAGTACTTC. Translating it yields CASLPGTGSGETQYF.

The chain uses TRBV10-3 and TRBJ2-7, with no clear D. Between the trimmed V and J ends, which lost 0 bases and 2 bases, there was a span of 5 bases. The CDR3 length is 13 residues. Germline V gene lookup returns CDR1 ENHRY and CDR2 SYGVKD. The CDR3 nucleotides read TGTGCCATCAGTGAGTCGTCCACCTACGAGCAGTACTTC. Translating it yields CAISESSTYEQYF.

This clone appeared once. The chain links TRBV29-1 to TRBJ2-6; TRBD2 matches 9 bases. This CDR3 is 17 amino acids long. With V trimmed by 6 bases and J by 3 bases, 12 bases remained unmatched. Germline CDR1 is SQVTM and CDR2 is ANQGSEA. CDR3 bases: TGCAGCGTAAGGGGGTCCGTAGCGGGGGATGGGGCCAACGTCCTGACTTTC. Its protein product is CSVRGSVAGDGANVLTF.

The genes are TRBV7-9 and TRBJ2-1; D possibly corresponds to TRBD2 (5 bases). The CDR3 is made up of 16 amino acids. Germline CDR1 SEHNR, CDR2 FQNEAQ (reference sequence). Trimming took 4 bases from V and 6 from J, leaving 19 bases between them. Here the CDR3 reads CASSSPAREVGNEQFF. CDR3 in DNA: TGTGCCAGCAGCTCCCCGGCGAGGGAAGTGGGCAATGAGCAGTTCTTC. Together with reference TRBV7-9 and TRBJ2-1, the CDR3 gives the full variable domain: DTGVSQNPRHKITKRGQNVTFRCDPISEHNRLYWYRQTLGQGPEFLTYFQNEAQLEKSRLLSDRFSAERPKGSFSTLEIQRTEQGDSAMYLCASSSPAREVGNEQFFGPGTRLTVL.

This sequence joins TRBV20-1 and TRBJ2-1; D remains ambiguous. Germline CDR1 and CDR2: DFQATT and SNEGSKA (reference sequence). V was cut by 4 bases and J by 5 bases, with 6 bases left in between. The CDR3 is 11 residues long. DNA of the CDR3: TGCAGTGCTAAGACTGACAATGAGCAGTTCTTC. Amino acids: CSAKTDNEQFF.

The V call is TRBV2, the J call TRBJ2-3; TRBD1 might be the D (5 bases). V shed 6 bases and J shed 0 bases, with 16 bases lying between them. Germline values: CDR1 SNHLY, CDR2 FYNNEI. The CDR3 is 16 residues long. The CDR3 reads CASSRRGTSSTDTQYF. CDR3 DNA: TGTGCCAGCAGCCGTAGGGGAACATCTAGCACAGATACGCAGTATTTT.

The V gene is TRBV7-6, the J gene TRBJ2-3; 7 nucleotides match TRBD2. The trim removed 1 base at V and 4 bases at J, leaving 11 bases unmatched. In germline, CDR1 is SGHVS, CDR2 FNYEAQ. This CDR3 has 17 residues. In DNA, the CDR3 is TGTGCCAGCAGCTTAGTTGGCGCGGGGGAATCCTCAGATACGCAGTATTTT. This gives the protein CASSLVGAGESSDTQYF.

This chain joins TRBV7-9 and TRBJ2-1, with a weak D call TRBD1 (6 bases). Looked up from germline, CDR1 is SEHNR and CDR2 is FQNEAQ (reference sequence). Trimming removed 8 bases at V and 5 bases at J, with 13 bases between. The CDR3 consists of 13 residues. CDR3 in amino acids: CASGPQGNNEQFF. CDR3 nucleotides: TGTGCCAGCGGCCCGCAGGGGAACAATGAGCAGTTCTTC.

The chain uses TRBV5-5 and TRBJ1-2, with 7 nucleotides matching TRBD1. The V segment lost 4 bases and the J segment 5 bases; nucleotides outside the gene matches: 14. The length of the CDR3 is 16 residues. Germline CDR1 and CDR2: SGHKS and YYEKEE (reference sequence). As DNA, the CDR3 is TGTGCCAGCAGCATCATGTTCGGGACAGCATCTTATGGCTACACCTTC. Translation gives CASSIMFGTASYGYTF.

V is TRBV19 and J is TRBJ2-1, with TRBD2 identical over 10 bases. The trim removed 5 bases at V and 5 bases at J, leaving 12 bases unmatched. CDR1 is LNHDA and CDR2 is SQIVND in the germline V gene (reference sequence). The CDR3 has 17 residues. The CDR3 DNA is TGTGCCAGTAGTGCCTGGACTAGCGGCGGACCTAACAATGAGCAGTTCTTC. Translation: CASSAWTSGGPNNEQFF.

The rearrangement links TRBV5-8 to TRBJ1-5; D remains ambiguous. There are 15 residues in the CDR3. Germline-derived CDR1 and CDR2 are SGHTS and YDEGEE. V was clipped by 0 bases and J by 0 bases, with 7 bases between them. CDR3: CASSLGPSSNQPQHF. The CDR3 nucleotides read TGTGCCAGCAGCTTGGGGCCCTCTAGCAATCAGCCCCAGCATTTT.

The V and J genes are TRBV7-8 and TRBJ1-2; D ambiguous. Germline V gene lookup returns CDR1 SGHVS and CDR2 FQNEAQ. This CDR3 has 17 amino acids. The germline V and J ends were trimmed by 1 base and 0 bases, with 15 bases remaining between them. The CDR3 loop is CASSLGREGPSNYGYTF. DNA of the CDR3: TGTGCCAGCAGCTTAGGGCGAGAGGGCCCTTCTAACTATGGCTACACCTTC.

The chain is built from TRBV27 and TRBJ1-2, with TRBD1 matching over 7 bases. The germline V gene encodes CDR1 MNHEY and CDR2 SMNVEV (reference sequence). V shed 5 bases, J shed 8 bases, and the junction held 11 bases outside the gene matches. This CDR3 is 14 amino acids long. CDR3 nucleotide sequence: TGTGCCAGCAGTGTTACAGGGGCCTGGGTGGGCTACACCTTC. Translated, it gives CASSVTGAWVGYTF.

CDR3 nucleotide sequence: TGTGCCAGCAGCGTAGGTGGACAGGCTAATGAAAAACTGTTTTTT. Its translation is CASSVGGQANEKLFF. The J gene is TRBJ1-4, the V gene TRBV9, with 7 bases fitting TRBD1. The germline V gene has CDR1 SGDLS and CDR2 YYNGEE. After removal of 0 bases from V and 3 bases from J, the junction contained 2 bases not matched to a gene. This CDR3 is built from 15 residues. Drawing the rest from reference TRBV9 and TRBJ1-4, the complete variable domain is DSGVTQTPKHLITATGQRVTLRCSPRSGDLSVYWYQQSLDQGLQFLIQYYNGEERAKGNILERFSAQQFPDLHSELNLSSLELGDSALYFCASSVGGQANEKLFFGSGTQLSVL.

The chain couples TRBV7-6 to TRBJ2-3; 12 nucleotides match TRBD2. Germline lookup yields CDR1 SGHVS and CDR2 FNYEAQ. CDR3 length: 14 amino acids. J was trimmed by 4 bases and V by 4 bases; bases with no gene match: 0. CDR3 loop: CASSWTSGADTQYF. CDR3 bases: TGTGCCAGCAGCTGGACTAGCGGGGCAGATACGCAGTATTTT.

This clone was found once. V and J are TRBV14 and TRBJ2-1, with 10 nucleotides matching TRBD1. The J segment lost 9 bases and the V segment lost 1 base, leaving 6 bases of the junction unmatched. The germline CDR1 and CDR2 sequences are SGHDN and FVKESK. This CDR3 region has 15 residues. The CDR3 DNA reads as TGTGCCAGCAGCCAAGTTGGGACAGGGGTCGGTGAGCAGTTCTTC. It specifies CASSQVGTGVGEQFF.

The chain recombines TRBV25-1 with TRBJ1-1; 7 bases map to TRBD1. In germline, CDR1 is MGHDK, CDR2 SYGVNS. Trimming removed 3 bases from V and 10 bases from J; junction bases left unmatched: 5. This CDR3 has 12 residues. The CDR3 sequence is CASSETGLRAFF. The CDR3 bases are TGTGCCAGCAGTGAGACAGGGCTACGAGCTTTCTTT.

This rearrangement joins TRBV27 to TRBJ1-4, with unresolved D. CDR3 length: 15 amino acids. Germline-derived CDR1 and CDR2 are MNHEY and SMNVEV (reference sequence). The V end lost 3 bases, the J end lost 5 bases, and 13 bases lay between the germline ends. CDR3 nucleotide sequence: TGTGCCAGCAGTTTGGTCCGGGAAAAGAATGAAAAACTGTTTTTT. Translated: CASSLVREKNEKLFF.

The V gene is TRBV6-5, the J gene TRBJ2-1; 10 bases agree with TRBD2. Germline V CDR1 and CDR2: MNHEY, SVGAGI. V lost 5 bases, J lost 7 bases, and 5 bases stayed unmatched. CDR3 length: 14 residues. The CDR3, as DNA: TGTGCCAGCAGTAGCGGGGGGGCCTTTAATGAGCAGTTCTTC. This gives the protein CASSSGGAFNEQFF.

For the CDR3, the DNA is TGCAGCGTTACTGGCGGGACCAGGCCTGGCTACACCTTC. Its translation is CSVTGGTRPGYTF. The J gene is TRBJ1-2, the V gene TRBV29-1, with D perhaps TRBD1 (5 bases). The CDR3 has 13 residues. Trimming took 5 bases from V and 7 from J, leaving 17 bases between them. The germline gives CDR1 SQVTM, CDR2 ANQGSEA.

The chain joins TRBV5-5 to TRBJ2-5; D uncertain. The V and J ends lost 1 base and 6 bases respectively, with 16 bases between them. The CDR3 has 15 residues. Germline V gene lookup returns CDR1 SGHKS and CDR2 YYEKEE (reference sequence). In nucleotides, the CDR3 is TGTGCCAGCAGCTTGAATCCTGCTACTCAACAGACCCAGTACTTC. This codes for CASSLNPATQQTQYF. Full variable domain (remainder filled in from reference TRBV5-5 and TRBJ2-5): DAGVTQSPTHLIKTRGQQVTLRCSPISGHKSVSWYQQVLGQGPQFIFQYYEKEERGRGNFPDRFSARQFPNYSSELNVNALLLGDSALYLCASSLNPATQQTQYFGPGTRLLVL.

The rearrangement uses TRBV27 and TRBJ2-2, with D perhaps matching TRBD1 (5 bases). V gave up 3 bases and J gave up 3 bases, with 11 bases separating them. The CDR3 consists of 15 residues. Germline V lookup: CDR1 MNHEY, CDR2 SMNVEV (reference sequence). CDR3 in DNA: TGTGCCAGCAGTTTGGGGCAGGGATACACCGGGGAGCTGTTTTTT. This gives the protein CASSLGQGYTGELFF.